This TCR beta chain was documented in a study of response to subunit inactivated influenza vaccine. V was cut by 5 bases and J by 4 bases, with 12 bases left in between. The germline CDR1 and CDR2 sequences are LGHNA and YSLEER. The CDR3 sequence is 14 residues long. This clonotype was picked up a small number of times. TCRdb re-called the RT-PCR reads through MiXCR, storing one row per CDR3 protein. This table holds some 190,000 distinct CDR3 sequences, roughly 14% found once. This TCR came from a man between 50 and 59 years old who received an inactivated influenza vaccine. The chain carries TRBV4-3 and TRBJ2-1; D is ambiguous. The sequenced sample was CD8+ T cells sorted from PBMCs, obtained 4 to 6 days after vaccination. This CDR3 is CASSVRPDYNEQFF. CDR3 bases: TGCGCCAGCAGCGTTCGCCCTGATTACAATGAGCAGTTCTTC.